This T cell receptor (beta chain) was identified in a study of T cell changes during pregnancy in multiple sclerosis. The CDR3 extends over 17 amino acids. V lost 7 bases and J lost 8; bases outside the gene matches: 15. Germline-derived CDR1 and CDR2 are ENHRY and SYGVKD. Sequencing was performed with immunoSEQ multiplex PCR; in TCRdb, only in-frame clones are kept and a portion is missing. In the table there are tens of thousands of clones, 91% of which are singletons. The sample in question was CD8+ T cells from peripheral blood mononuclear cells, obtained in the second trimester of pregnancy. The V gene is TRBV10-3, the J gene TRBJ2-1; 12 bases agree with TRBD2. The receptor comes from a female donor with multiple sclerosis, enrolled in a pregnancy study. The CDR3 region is CAITSRGLAGGPDEQFF. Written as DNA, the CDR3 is TGTGCCATCACCTCTCGGGGGCTAGCGGGAGGGCCAGATGAGCAGTTCTTC.